This is a list of T cell receptor beta chains from one sample in a study of CD8+CD57+ T cells in acquired aplastic anemia. TCRdb passed the reads through MiXCR, listing each CDR3 protein once. The sample yields around 430,000 distinct CDR3 sequences, less than 35% seen once. Sequenced: sorted CD4+, CD8+, or CD8+CD57+ T cells (not recorded which) from PBMCs. The source is a human donor with aplastic anemia. Each CDR3 is given with its conserved first and last residue. The order of the fields is D gene, V gene, J gene, clone size, CDR3 DNA, CDR3 protein. The D gene is left open where the match is weak. The size field is filled for only some rows; it gives once, few, many or a size class.

TRBD1	TRBV10-1	TRBJ1-6	.	TGCGCCGCAAACAGGGGTGAGGCACCCCTCCACTTT	CAANRGEAPLHF
.	TRBV11-3	TRBJ2-5	few	TGTGCCAGCAGCTTAGGAGACCGGGGTCAGGGGAAAGAGACCCAGTACTTC	CASSLGDRGQGKETQYF
TRBD1	TRBV9	TRBJ1-3	many	TGTGCCAGCAACAGGGGGCGAGGAAACACCATATATTTT	CASNRGRGNTIYF
TRBD1	TRBV2	TRBJ2-5	.	TGTGCCAGCAGTCGCGGAACAGGGGGCTCCTACAATGAGCAGTACTTC	CASSRGTGGSYNEQYF
TRBD2	TRBV20-1	TRBJ2-5	.	TGCAGTGCACTAGCGGGGAACCAAGAGACCCAGTACTTC	CSALAGNQETQYF
.	TRBV10-3	TRBJ2-2	.	TGTGCCATCAGTGGCCCCCGACTAGTTTACACCGGGGAGCTGTTTTTT	CAISGPRLVYTGELFF
.	TRBV29-1	TRBJ2-3	.	TGCAGCGCCAAAGGGACAGATACGCAGTATTTT	CSAKGTDTQYF
.	TRBV7-9	TRBJ2-5	many	TGTGCCAGCGGTATTGAAGAGACCCAGTACTTC	CASGIEETQYF
TRBD1	TRBV2	TRBJ1-3	many	TGTGCCAGCAACCCCCAGGGGGCTGGAAACACCATATATTTT	CASNPQGAGNTIYF
.	TRBV12-3/TRBV12-4	TRBJ2-3	.	TGTGCCAGCACAACCAGGGCTCTAGGGGATACGCAGTATTTT	CASTTRALGDTQYF
TRBD1	TRBV10-1	TRBJ1-3	.	TGCGCCACCATGACCGGGACAGGGCGTGGAAACACCATATATTTT	CATMTGTGRGNTIYF
.	TRBV20-1	TRBJ1-2	.	TGCAGTGCTAGAGGGCGGGGTGGTGGCTACACCTTC	CSARGRGGGYTF
.	TRBV14	TRBJ1-1	few	TGTGCCAGCAGCCAAGTCCGCTTGAGGGACACTGAAGCTTTCTTT	CASSQVRLRDTEAFF
.	TRBV20-1	TRBJ2-1	.	TGCAGTGCTAAGGACGCGGCGGTTGGTGAGCAGTTCTTC	CSAKDAAVGEQFF
.	TRBV6-1	TRBJ1-2	.	TGTGCCAGCAAGACAGTGACTAACTATGGCTACACCTTC	CASKTVTNYGYTF
.	TRBV2	TRBJ1-2	.	TGTGCCAGCTCACCACAGGTGGATGGCTACACCTTC	CASSPQVDGYTF
.	TRBV19	TRBJ1-2	many	TGTGCCAGTAGTTCGTCAGGGAATATGGTTGGCTACACCTTC	CASSSSGNMVGYTF
.	TRBV4-2	TRBJ2-3	.	TGTGCCAGCAGTGAAATTGTACCGACAGCTACTACCACAGATACGCAGTATTTT	CASSEIVPTATTTDTQYF
.	TRBV25-1	TRBJ1-1	.	TGTGCCAGCAGACGGGGGTACACTGAAGCTTTCTTT	CASRRGYTEAFF
TRBD1	TRBV27	TRBJ1-5	.	TGTGCCAGCAGCGGGGACAGGGAATTCCAGCCCCAGCATTTT	CASSGDREFQPQHF
.	TRBV5-1	TRBJ1-2	many	TGCGCCAGCAGCATAGATATGAGTTTTAACTATGGCTACACCTTC	CASSIDMSFNYGYTF
TRBD1	TRBV29-1	TRBJ2-1	few	TGCAGCAGTAGACAGGGGACGAACAATGAGCAGTTCTTC	CSSRQGTNNEQFF
TRBD2	TRBV20-1	TRBJ2-1	few	TGCAGTGCCTTGAGACCTAGCGGGAGGGATGAGCAGTTCTTC	CSALRPSGRDEQFF
.	TRBV20-1	TRBJ2-7	.	TGCAGTGCCCGCCTAAGGGAGGCCTACTACGAGCAGTACTTC	CSARLREAYYEQYF
TRBD2	TRBV20-1	TRBJ2-7	few	TGCAGTGCTAGACTTAGACTAGCCCCGGACCACGAGCAGTACTTC	CSARLRLAPDHEQYF
.	TRBV19	TRBJ2-7	many	TGTGCCAGTAGTATGAGACCGAACTACGAGCAGTACTTC	CASSMRPNYEQYF
.	TRBV6-1	TRBJ2-2	.	TGTGCCAGCACCCCCTTAGGGGCACGGGATAGCGGGGAGCTGTTTTTT	CASTPLGARDSGELFF
.	TRBV19	TRBJ1-2	many	TGTGCCAGTAGTCCCCCCGGAGGGGTCGGTGGCTACACCTTC	CASSPPGGVGGYTF
TRBD1	TRBV11-2	TRBJ1-2	many	TGTGCCAGCGCAACCGGGACAGCGGCCCGCTACACCTTC	CASATGTAARYTF
.	TRBV30	TRBJ1-5	.	TGTGCCTGGAGTGTACTTTTAGGGCAGCCCCAGCATTTT	CAWSVLLGQPQHF
.	TRBV19	TRBJ1-1	many	TGTGCCACGAGACAGGATACTCCTTCCGCTGAAGCTTTCTTT	CATRQDTPSAEAFF
TRBD1	TRBV6-2/TRBV6-3	TRBJ1-1	few	TGTGCCAGCACCAGACAGGGGTCGGTCACTGAAGCTTTCTTT	CASTRQGSVTEAFF
TRBD1	TRBV7-9	TRBJ2-5	many	TGTGCCAGCAGCTCAGATGACAGGGAGCAGGAGACCCAGTACTTC	CASSSDDREQETQYF
TRBD2	TRBV9	TRBJ2-1	many	TGTGCCAGCAGCGTAGCGGGGGGACCTTACAATGAGCAGTTCTTC	CASSVAGGPYNEQFF
TRBD1	TRBV9	TRBJ2-3	.	TGTGCCAGCAGCAAGGGGACAGGGAACACAGATACGCAGTATTTT	CASSKGTGNTDTQYF
.	TRBV11-1	TRBJ1-4	few	TGTGCCAGCAGCTACATAGCGGGGGCCGCAACTAATGAAAAACTGTTTTTT	CASSYIAGAATNEKLFF
TRBD1	TRBV12-3/TRBV12-4	TRBJ2-7	.	TGTGCCAGCAGCACGGGACAGGGGAATCAACAGTACTTC	CASSTGQGNQQYF
.	TRBV4-1	TRBJ2-5	few	TGCGCCAGCAGTCCTCTTGAGTGGGGAGAGAGCGAGACCCAGTACTTC	CASSPLEWGESETQYF
.	TRBV11-2	TRBJ1-5	few	TGTGCCAGCAGCTTTTGGGGGGGTTTAAGCAATCAGCCCCAGCATTTT	CASSFWGGLSNQPQHF
.	TRBV24-1	TRBJ2-3	many	TGTGCCACCAGTGATGCTAGGGACCAGAACACAGATACGCAGTATTTT	CATSDARDQNTDTQYF
TRBD1	TRBV11-2	TRBJ1-2	few	TGTGCCAGCAGCTTAGTGATATCGGGACAGGGAGGCTATGGCTACACCTTC	CASSLVISGQGGYGYTF
.	TRBV29-1	TRBJ2-7	many	TGCAGCGCCGCGGGACACAACGGCTACGAGCAGTACTTC	CSAAGHNGYEQYF
TRBD1	TRBV15	TRBJ2-1	.	TGTGCCTCGGGTTTGCGGGACAGGGTACACAATGAGCAGTTCTTC	CASGLRDRVHNEQFF
TRBD2	TRBV29-1	TRBJ2-3	many	TGCAGCGCCAATAGCGGGAGGGACACAGATACGCAGTATTTT	CSANSGRDTDTQYF
TRBD1	TRBV10-3	TRBJ1-6	.	TGTGCCAGCAGCCGGGGACAGGGGCGGAATTCACCCCTCCACTTT	CASSRGQGRNSPLHF
.	TRBV5-1	TRBJ1-2	.	TGCGCCAGCAGTCGCGACTCTGGGAGCTTCGGCTATGGCTACACCTTC	CASSRDSGSFGYGYTF
.	TRBV6-5	TRBJ1-2	.	TGTGCCAGCAGTTCCGAAGACATCTATGGCTACACCTTC	CASSSEDIYGYTF